The 3 T cell receptor beta chains below all came from one sample that was sequenced in a study of cytomegalovirus exposure and HLA in healthy donors. The assay was immunoSEQ multiplex PCR, and TCRdb's table has in-frame clones only and misses some. The sample lists 200,000 or so clones; 75% to 90% were seen once. Source material: PBMCs. The receptors derive from a woman aged 18-29 years in good health and CMV-seronegative.

This chain links TRBV18 with TRBJ1-1; maybe TRBD1 (5 bases). V was pared by 1 base and J by 1 base, with 16 bases between. This CDR3 has 17 amino acids. The V gene's germline CDR1 is KGHSH and CDR2 LQKENI. The CDR3: CASSPRGGGGANTEAFF. The CDR3 DNA reads as TGTGCCAGCTCACCACGGGGGGGTGGGGGAGCGAACACTGAAGCTTTCTTT.

The V and J genes are TRBV4-1 and TRBJ1-1; D call uncertain. This CDR3 is built from 12 residues. Trimming took off 3 bases at V and 7 bases at J, with 9 bases between the two ends. Germline V CDR1 and CDR2: MGHRA, YSYEKL. The CDR3 is CASSHGDREAFF. CDR3 nucleotides: TGCGCCAGCAGCCACGGCGACCGTGAAGCTTTCTTT.

Only one count was recorded for this clone. V is TRBV4-1 and J is TRBJ2-1; D might be TRBD1 or TRBD2, each matching 5 bases. CDR1 is MGHRA and CDR2 is YSYEKL in the germline V gene. The CDR3 extends over 13 amino acids. The V gene lost 1 base and the J gene lost 8 bases, with 9 bases spanning the gap. The DNA for the CDR3 is TGCGCCAGCAGCCAAGGTATGGGGGATGAGCAGTTCTTC. This encodes CASSQGMGDEQFF.